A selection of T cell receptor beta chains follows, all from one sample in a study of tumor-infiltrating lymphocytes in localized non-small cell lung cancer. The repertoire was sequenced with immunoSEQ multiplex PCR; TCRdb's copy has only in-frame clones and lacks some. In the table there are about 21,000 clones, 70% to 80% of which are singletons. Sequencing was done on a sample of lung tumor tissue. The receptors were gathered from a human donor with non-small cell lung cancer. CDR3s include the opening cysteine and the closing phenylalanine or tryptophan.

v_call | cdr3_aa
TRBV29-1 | CSVEEVAGGPDTQYF
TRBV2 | CASRGTSGSGELFF
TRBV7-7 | CASSRGLAGGTDTQYF
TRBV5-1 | CASSISGTKNIQYF
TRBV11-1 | CASSLGRQGSRTEAFF
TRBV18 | CASSPWGDSTDTQYF
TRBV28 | CASSSWQPQHF
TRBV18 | CASSPTDAGLYGYTF
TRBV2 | CASSGDGNQPQHF
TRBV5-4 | CASSSKKGDVDGYTF
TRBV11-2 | CASSFRGGSLPDTQYF
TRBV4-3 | CASSQGAAPGNEQFF
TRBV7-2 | CASSTQRKGYNEQFF
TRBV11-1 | CASSFRRRGGNFF
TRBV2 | CASSAIKTLNTEAFF
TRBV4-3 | CASSQDGPSEKLFF
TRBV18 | CASSSRETDTQYF
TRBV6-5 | CASSYFPGFTGELFF
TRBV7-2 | CASSSYVANQETQYF
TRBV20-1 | CSAKPLNEQFF
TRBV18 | CASSPHQETQYF
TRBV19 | CASTELAGASTDTQYF